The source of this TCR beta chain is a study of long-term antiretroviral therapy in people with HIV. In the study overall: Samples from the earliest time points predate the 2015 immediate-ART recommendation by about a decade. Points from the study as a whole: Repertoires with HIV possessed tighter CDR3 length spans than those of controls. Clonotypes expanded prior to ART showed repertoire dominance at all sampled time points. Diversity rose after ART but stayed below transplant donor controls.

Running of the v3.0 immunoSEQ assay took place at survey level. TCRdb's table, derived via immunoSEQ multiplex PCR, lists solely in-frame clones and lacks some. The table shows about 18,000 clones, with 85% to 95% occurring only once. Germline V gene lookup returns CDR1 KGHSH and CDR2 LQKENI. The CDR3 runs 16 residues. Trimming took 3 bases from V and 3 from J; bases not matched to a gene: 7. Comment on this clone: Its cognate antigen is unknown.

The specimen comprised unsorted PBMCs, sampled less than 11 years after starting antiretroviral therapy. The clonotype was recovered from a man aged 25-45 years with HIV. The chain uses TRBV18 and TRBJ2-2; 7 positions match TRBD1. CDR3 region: CASSPRQGTYTGELFF. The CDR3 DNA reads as TGTGCCAGCTCACCGAGACAGGGAACTTACACCGGGGAGCTGTTTTTT.